In its sample, the clone carrying this TCR beta chain was seen once. This CDR3 has 15 residues. The germline V gene has CDR1 LGHDT and CDR2 YNNKEL (reference sequence). This sample is drawn from a study of blood T cells in healthy people across ages. Alongside a J-beta primer mix, a sample-barcoded 5' primer served in a second PCR lasting about 6 to 11 cycles. Using its own MiXCR run on the 5' RACE reads, TCRdb lists one record per CDR3 protein. This table has fewer than 1.5 million distinct CDR3 sequences, 42% appearing once. Input material: blood. The TCR originated in a young woman in good health. The chain has TRBV3-1 and TRBJ2-1; tentative D call: TRBD2 (6 bases). The J call could be wrong; TRBJ2-7 is a better fit for the DNA end. The CDR3 DNA follows: TGTGCCAGCACCCGAAGCCTAGCGTCCTACAATGAGCAGTACTTC. The encoded protein is CASTRSLASYNEQYF.